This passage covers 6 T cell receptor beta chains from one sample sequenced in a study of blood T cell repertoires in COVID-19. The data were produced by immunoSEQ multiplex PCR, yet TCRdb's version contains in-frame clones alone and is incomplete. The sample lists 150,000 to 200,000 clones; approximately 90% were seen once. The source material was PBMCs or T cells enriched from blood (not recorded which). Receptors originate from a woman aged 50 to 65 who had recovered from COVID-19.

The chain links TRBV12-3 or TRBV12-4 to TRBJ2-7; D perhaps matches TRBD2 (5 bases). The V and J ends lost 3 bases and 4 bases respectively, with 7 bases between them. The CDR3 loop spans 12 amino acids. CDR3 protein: CASSLRAYEQYF. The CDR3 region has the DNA TGTGCCAGCAGTTTGAGGGCTTACGAGCAGTACTTC.

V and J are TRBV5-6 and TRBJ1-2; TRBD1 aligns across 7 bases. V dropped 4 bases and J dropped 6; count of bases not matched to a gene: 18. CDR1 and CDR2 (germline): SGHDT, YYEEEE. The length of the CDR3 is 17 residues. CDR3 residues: CASSRDRVGSGWNGYTF. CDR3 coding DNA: TGTGCCAGCAGCCGAGACAGGGTGGGATCAGGATGGAATGGCTACACCTTC.

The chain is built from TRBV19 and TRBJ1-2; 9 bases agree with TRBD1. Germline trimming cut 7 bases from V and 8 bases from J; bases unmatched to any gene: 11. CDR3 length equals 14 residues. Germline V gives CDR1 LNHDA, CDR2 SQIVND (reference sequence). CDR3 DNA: TGTGCCAGTACCCCCATCGGGACAGGGTACGGCTACACCTTC. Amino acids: CASTPIGTGYGYTF.

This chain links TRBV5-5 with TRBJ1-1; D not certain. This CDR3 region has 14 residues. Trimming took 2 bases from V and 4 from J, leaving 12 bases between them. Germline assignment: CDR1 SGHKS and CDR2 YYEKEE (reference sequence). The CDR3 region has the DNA TGTGCCAGCAGCTTCGGGAAAAAGGGCACTGAAGCTTTCTTT. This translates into CASSFGKKGTEAFF.

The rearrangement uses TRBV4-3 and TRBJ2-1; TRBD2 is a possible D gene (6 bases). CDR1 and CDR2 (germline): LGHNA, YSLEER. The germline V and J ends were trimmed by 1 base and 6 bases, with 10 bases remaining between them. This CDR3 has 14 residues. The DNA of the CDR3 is TGCGCCAGCAGCCAAGCCGGGGGATTCAATGAGCAGTTCTTC. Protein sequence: CASSQAGGFNEQFF.

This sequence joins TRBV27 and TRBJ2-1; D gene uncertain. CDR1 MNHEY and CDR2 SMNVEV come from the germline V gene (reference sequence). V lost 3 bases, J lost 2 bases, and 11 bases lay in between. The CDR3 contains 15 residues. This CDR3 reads CASSFFTVTYNEQFF. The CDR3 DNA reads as TGTGCCAGCAGTTTTTTCACAGTTACCTACAATGAGCAGTTCTTC.